This TCR beta chain is drawn from a study of memory CD8 T cells in hepatitis C reinfection. Study details: Between 55 and 20 weeks before reinfection detection, pre-reinfection samples were drawn.

The CDR3 is made up of 16 amino acids. Germline CDR1 SGHNT, CDR2 YENEEA. With 9 bases removed from V and 2 bases from J, the gap between germline ends came to 19 bases. Generated by immunoSEQ multiplex PCR, the TCRdb table keeps only in-frame clones and is missing some. Here the sample spans 45,000 to 65,000 clones, around nine tenths being singletons. Time point noted: pre-reinfection, 55 to 20 weeks before reinfection detection. Sorted cells were sequenced directly ex vivo without any in vitro expansion. People who inject drugs from Montreal's HEPCO study were the donors. In the case of this clone: Other DNA sequences in the sample encode the same CDR3.

The chain joins TRBV11-3 to TRBJ2-2; D perhaps matches TRBD2 (5 bases). The sequenced sample consisted of naive CD8+ T cells sorted from blood. The sequence derives from a young man with hepatitis C virus infection. The CDR3 spells CARGFGLAGNTGELFF. The DNA for the CDR3 is TGTGCCAGAGGATTTGGACTGGCGGGTAACACCGGGGAGCTGTTTTTT.